Below are 22 T cell receptor beta chains sequenced from a single sample in a study of spatial heterogeneity in lung cancer. Sample time point: sample taken at primary tumor resection. TCRdb independently ran MiXCR on the 5' RACE reads; one entry per CDR3 protein. The sample contains around 87,000 distinct CDR3 sequences, approximately 12% of which appear only once. The sample here was PBMCs, taken at surgery. The origin of the receptors is a male donor with early-stage non-small cell lung cancer.

Ten or more counts support this clonotype. Here the CDR3 reads CASSDNRDSNQPQHF. CDR3 sequence (DNA): TGTGCCAGCAGCGACAACAGGGACAGCAATCAGCCCCAGCATTTT. The V and J genes are TRBV7-9 and TRBJ1-5; tentatively, D is TRBD1 (6 bases). This CDR3 has 15 amino acids. V lost 5 bases to trimming and J lost 1 base, with 12 bases between them. Germline V CDR1 and CDR2: SEHNR, FQNEAQ (reference sequence).

This clonotype was detected many times. CDR3 nucleotides: TGCAGTGCTCCCACAGGGGGCAATCAGCCCCAGCATTTT. Protein: CSAPTGGNQPQHF. The gene calls are TRBV20-1 and TRBJ1-5; 7 nucleotides align to TRBD1. The ends lost 5 bases at V and 2 bases at J; junction bases unmatched: 3. The CDR3 is 13 residues long. Germline values: CDR1 DFQATT, CDR2 SNEGSKA (reference sequence).

The chain links TRBV5-6 to TRBJ2-2; D is undetermined. The CDR3 spans 15 residues. Germline V gene data show CDR1 as SGHDT and CDR2 as YYEEEE. V dropped 0 bases and J dropped 4 bases, with 10 bases sitting between them. The CDR3 loop is CASSLGGIATGELFF. As DNA, the CDR3 is TGTGCCAGCAGCTTGGGTGGGATCGCCACCGGGGAGCTGTTTTTT.

The chain recombines TRBV7-8 with TRBJ2-3; D is ambiguous. CDR1 and CDR2 from the germline V gene are SGHVS and FQNEAQ. The CDR3 extends over 13 amino acids. Trimming removed 10 bases from V and 2 bases from J, with 13 bases in between. The CDR3 region is CATIRRDTDTQYF. The CDR3 bases are TGTGCCACCATCCGGCGAGACACAGATACGCAGTATTTT.

The rearrangement joins TRBV29-1 to TRBJ2-3; weak D call: TRBD2 (6 bases). The CDR3 totals 14 residues. V dropped 2 bases and J dropped 3 bases, with 12 bases sitting between them. Germline V lookup: CDR1 SQVTM, CDR2 ANQGSEA. Here the CDR3 reads CSVEMEGATDTQYF. In DNA, the CDR3 is TGCAGCGTTGAAATGGAGGGAGCGACAGATACGCAGTATTTT.

The gene calls are TRBV7-2 and TRBJ2-1, with a possible D match to TRBD2 (6 bases). From germline, CDR1 is SGHTA and CDR2 FQGNSA. This CDR3 region has 15 residues. The V end lost 3 bases, the J end lost 9 bases, and 18 bases lay between the germline ends. CDR3 amino acids: CASSLSSGRFSEQFF. The DNA for the CDR3 is TGTGCCAGCAGCTTGAGTAGCGGTAGATTTTCTGAGCAGTTCTTC.

This clonotype was recorded at least ten times. V gene TRBV5-1 combines with J gene TRBJ2-5; D is uncertain. This CDR3 region has 14 residues. Germline V lookup: CDR1 SGHRS, CDR2 YFSETQ. The V end was cut by 0 bases, the J end by 2 bases, with 8 bases between. CDR3 amino acids: CASSLGREQETQYF. DNA for the CDR3: TGCGCCAGCAGCTTGGGTAGGGAACAAGAGACCCAGTACTTC. Supplemented by reference TRBV5-1 and TRBJ2-5, the full variable domain reads KAGVTQTPRYLIKTRGQQVTLSCSPISGHRSVSWYQQTPGQGLQFLFEYFSETQRNKGNFPGRFSGRQFSNSRSEMNVSTLELGDSALYLCASSLGREQETQYFGPGTRLLVL.

This chain's CDR3 is CASSLRTGEATYEQYF. The CDR3 bases are TGTGCCAGCAGTCTACGGACAGGGGAGGCCACCTACGAGCAGTACTTC. This chain links TRBV6-2 or TRBV6-3 with TRBJ2-7, with 9 bases matching TRBD1. The CDR3 has 16 residues. CDR1 is MNHEY, CDR2 SVGEGT, per germline. J lost 2 bases, V lost 5 bases, and 10 bases had no gene match.

This clonotype was picked up a small number of times. The chain joins TRBV5-1 to TRBJ1-1; D is unclear. V lost 3 bases and J lost 5, with 11 bases in between. Germline V gene sequence: CDR1 SGHRS, CDR2 YFSETQ. This CDR3 contains 13 residues. The CDR3 DNA sequence: TGCGCCAGCAGCTGGGGTTCGGAGACTGAAGCTTTCTTT. Translating gives CASSWGSETEAFF.

V is TRBV11-2 and J is TRBJ2-1; D may be TRBD1 (5 bases). CDR3 length: 15 residues. Between the trimmed V and J ends, which lost 1 base and 2 bases, there was a span of 9 bases. Germline V gene lookup returns CDR1 SGHAT and CDR2 FQNNGV. The CDR3 DNA is TGTGCCAGCAGCTTAGTCAGGGAACCCTACAATGAGCAGTTCTTC. This gives the protein CASSLVREPYNEQFF.

This clonotype was observed many times. The V and J genes are TRBV5-1 and TRBJ2-7; TRBD2 aligns across 11 bases. The junction had 5 bases not matched to a gene; V was cut back by 4 bases and J by 5 bases. This CDR3 is 14 amino acids long. Germline values: CDR1 SGHRS, CDR2 YFSETQ. The CDR3 reads CASSPTSGSDEQYF. The CDR3 coding sequence is TGCGCCAGCAGCCCCACTAGCGGGAGCGACGAGCAGTACTTC.

This clonotype was seen many times. The gene calls are TRBV6-5 and TRBJ2-3, with D maybe TRBD2 (6 bases). The CDR3 length is 15 residues. The V end lost 7 bases, the J end lost 4 bases, and 18 bases lay between the germline ends. Germline values: CDR1 MNHEY, CDR2 SVGAGI. The CDR3 reads CASTPGSGPADTQYF. DNA of the CDR3: TGTGCCAGCACCCCGGGAAGCGGGCCTGCAGATACGCAGTATTTT.

The V gene is TRBV6-5, the J gene TRBJ2-2; no reliable D call. The germline V and J ends were trimmed by 6 bases and 6 bases, with 11 bases remaining between them. CDR3 length equals 13 residues. The germline V gene encodes CDR1 MNHEY and CDR2 SVGAGI. The CDR3 region has the DNA TGTGCCAGCAGGCCCCCTGGCTCCGGGGAGCTGTTTTTT. As protein: CASRPPGSGELFF.

The rearrangement uses TRBV2 and TRBJ1-4, with a tentative D call TRBD1 (6 bases). CDR1 and CDR2 (germline): SNHLY, FYNNEI. With 7 bases removed from V and 4 bases from J, the gap between germline ends came to 13 bases. CDR3 size: 14 residues. Here the CDR3 reads CASNKDRDNEKLFF. CDR3 coding DNA: TGTGCCAGCAATAAGGACAGAGATAATGAAAAACTGTTTTTT.

The rearrangement uses TRBV28 and TRBJ2-1; TRBD2 is a possible D gene (6 bases). Germline CDR1 MDHEN, CDR2 SYDVKM. V was trimmed by 3 bases and J by 5 bases, leaving 11 bases between them. The CDR3 contains 14 residues. The CDR3: CASSFRGRNNEQFF. The CDR3 nucleotides read TGTGCCAGCAGTTTCCGGGGGAGAAACAATGAGCAGTTCTTC.

The chain couples TRBV7-2 to TRBJ2-3, with unresolved D. Deletions cut 5 bases from V and 6 bases from J, with 27 bases between. This CDR3 region has 18 residues. Germline V gives CDR1 SGHTA, CDR2 FQGNSA. CDR3 residues: CASSPDFGGRADFDTQYF. In nucleotides, the CDR3 is TGTGCCAGCAGCCCCGACTTTGGCGGTCGAGCAGACTTTGATACGCAGTATTTT.

This clonotype was observed many times. The V call is TRBV29-1, the J call TRBJ1-2, with D perhaps matching TRBD1 (5 bases). CDR1 is SQVTM and CDR2 is ANQGSEA in the germline V gene. CDR3 length equals 12 residues. The V end lost 3 bases, the J end lost 0 bases, and 5 bases lay between the germline ends. The CDR3 is CSVEGPNYGYTF. The CDR3 nucleotides are TGCAGCGTTGAGGGGCCTAACTATGGCTACACCTTC.

This clonotype has ten or more counts. The chain joins TRBV27 to TRBJ2-7, with D perhaps being TRBD1 or TRBD2 (5 bases each). Trimming stripped 3 bases from V and 1 base from J, with 10 bases between. Germline V CDR1 and CDR2: MNHEY, SMNVEV (reference sequence). This CDR3 is 14 amino acids long. DNA for the CDR3: TGTGCCAGCAGTTTCGGGGACGGTTCCTACGAGCAGTACTTC. It specifies CASSFGDGSYEQYF.

This clonotype came up a few times. The V gene is TRBV29-1, the J gene TRBJ2-1; TRBD2 agrees at 10 bases. With V trimmed by 4 bases and J by 5 bases, 2 bases remained unmatched. Germline V gene sequence: CDR1 SQVTM, CDR2 ANQGSEA. The CDR3 is 13 amino acids. CDR3 residues: CSVALAGDNEQFF. As DNA, the CDR3 is TGCAGCGTTGCTCTAGCGGGAGACAATGAGCAGTTCTTC.

This clonotype appeared a few times. The V gene is TRBV27, the J gene TRBJ2-3; D is undetermined. Deletions cut 3 bases from V and 4 bases from J, with 8 bases between. CDR1 is MNHEY, CDR2 SMNVEV, per germline (reference sequence). This CDR3 region has 13 residues. CDR3 in amino acids: CASSFSPPDTQYF. The CDR3 DNA follows: TGTGCCAGCAGTTTCAGCCCTCCAGATACGCAGTATTTT.

At least ten counts were recorded for this clonotype. This sequence joins TRBV7-2 and TRBJ1-3; D is undetermined. Germline V gene sequence: CDR1 SGHTA, CDR2 FQGNSA. The CDR3 consists of 17 residues. The V end lost 2 bases, the J end lost 0 bases, and 14 bases lay between the germline ends. The CDR3 DNA sequence: TGTGCCAGCAGCTTATTTCCGGGGAAAATCTCTGGAAACACCATATATTTT. It translates to CASSLFPGKISGNTIYF. Combining the CDR3 with reference TRBV7-2 and TRBJ1-3 gives the whole variable domain GAGVSQSPSNKVTEKGKDVELRCDPISGHTALYWYRQSLGQGLEFLIYFQGNSAPDKSGLPSDRFSAERTGGSVSTLTIQRTQQEDSAVYLCASSLFPGKISGNTIYFGEGSWLTVV.

J is TRBJ2-6 and V is TRBV4-3, with D perhaps matching TRBD2 (7 bases). Trimming stripped 0 bases from V and 2 bases from J, with 11 bases between. The CDR3 runs to 17 residues. The germline V gene encodes CDR1 LGHNA and CDR2 YSLEER. CDR3 nucleotides: TGCGCCAGCAGCCAAGATTCGGGGGGCGCTGGGGCCAACGTCCTGACTTTC. It is translated as CASSQDSGGAGANVLTF.